The clone carrying this TCR beta chain was recorded at least ten times. Researchers tagged individual cDNA molecules with unique molecular identifiers. One entry per CDR3 protein results from TCRdb running MiXCR on the 5' RACE reads. The sample carries fewer than 55,000 distinct CDR3 sequences, approximately 10% recorded once. From germline, CDR1 is MNHEY and CDR2 SVGEGT. V was cut by 0 bases and J by 5 bases, with 10 bases left in between. CDR3 size: 15 residues. The data were obtained in a study of early T cells in non-severe SARS-CoV-2 infection. About the study: It was bulk RNA from unsorted whole blood that was sequenced, and the chains were unpaired.

Sequences were obtained from whole blood. This TCR came from an adult who was a healthcare worker with PCR-confirmed SARS-CoV-2 infection or an uninfected control (not recorded which). This chain joins TRBV6-2 or TRBV6-3 and TRBJ2-2; D not certain. CDR3 nucleotides: TGTGCCAGCAGTTACTCGCCCCCTGGGACCGGGGAGCTGTTTTTT. This gives the protein CASSYSPPGTGELFF.